This entry lists 12 T cell receptor beta chains sequenced from one sample in a study of follicular helper T cells after annual influenza vaccination. The assay was immunoSEQ multiplex PCR, and TCRdb's table has in-frame clones only and misses some. Of about 11,000 clones listed, about 82% are singletons. The material sequenced was CXCR5- memory CD4+ T cells sorted from blood, taken 6 weeks after influenza vaccination. The receptors were gathered from an adult who received the influenza vaccine.

The chain uses TRBV5-4 and TRBJ2-3, with D maybe TRBD1 (5 bases). The germline V gene has CDR1 SGHNT and CDR2 YYREEE (reference sequence). This CDR3 has 14 amino acids. Trimming took off 0 bases at V and 4 bases at J, with 9 bases between the two ends. CDR3 sequence: CASSLDQGSDTQYF. The DNA of the CDR3 is TGTGCCAGCAGCTTGGACCAGGGATCAGATACGCAGTATTTT.

The chain has TRBV29-1 and TRBJ2-7; tentatively, D is TRBD2 (6 bases). Germline loops: CDR1 SQVTM, CDR2 ANQGSEA. The V and J ends lost 4 bases and 2 bases respectively, with 21 bases between them. This CDR3 comprises 16 residues. The CDR3 is CSVVGSAGPLTYEQYF. The CDR3 region has the DNA TGCAGCGTTGTTGGGAGCGCGGGACCTTTGACCTACGAGCAGTACTTC.

This clone was counted between two and nine times. The chain carries TRBV4-2 and TRBJ1-6, with TRBD1 matching over 8 bases. Germline V gene lookup returns CDR1 LGHNA and CDR2 YNFKEQ. The J segment lost 10 bases and the V segment lost 0 bases, leaving 2 bases of the junction unmatched. The CDR3 is 14 amino acids. Here the CDR3 DNA reads TGTGCCAGCAGCCAAGATCAGGGGGCCTCACCCCTCCACTTT. Translating gives CASSQDQGASPLHF.

Only a few counts were recorded for this clone. The chain carries TRBV2 and TRBJ1-2; D gene unclear. From germline, CDR1 is SNHLY and CDR2 FYNNEI. CDR3 size: 12 residues. V lost 4 bases and J lost 2, with 5 bases in between. This CDR3 is CASSGQNYGYTF. For the CDR3, the DNA is TGTGCCAGCAGTGGGCAGAACTATGGCTACACCTTC.

The J gene is TRBJ2-5, the V gene TRBV9; TRBD1 aligns across 8 bases. J was trimmed by 9 bases and V by 6 bases; bases with no gene match: 22. The germline V gene has CDR1 SGDLS and CDR2 YYNGEE. The CDR3 consists of 17 residues. This CDR3 reads CASTPQQGQGGFGAQYF. CDR3 nucleotide sequence: TGTGCCAGCACCCCGCAGCAAGGACAGGGAGGCTTTGGGGCCCAGTACTTC.

V gene TRBV19 combines with J gene TRBJ2-5, with TRBD2 as a possible D gene (5 bases). The V end was cut by 3 bases, the J end by 5 bases, with 10 bases between. Germline V gene sequence: CDR1 LNHDA, CDR2 SQIVND (reference sequence). This CDR3 region has 13 residues. CDR3 region: CASSITRRETQYF. Written as DNA, the CDR3 is TGTGCCAGTAGTATTACTAGACGGGAGACCCAGTACTTC.

The V and J genes are TRBV6-5 and TRBJ1-1; the D is unclear. Trimming removed 7 bases at V and 0 bases at J, with 9 bases between. This CDR3 has 13 residues. Germline assignment: CDR1 MNHEY and CDR2 SVGAGI. The CDR3 DNA reads TGTGCCAGCAACCCCAGAATGAACACTGAAGCTTTCTTT. It specifies CASNPRMNTEAFF.

V and J are TRBV7-2 and TRBJ2-2; D might be TRBD1 (5 bases). The CDR3 has 16 residues. In germline, CDR1 is SGHTA, CDR2 FQGNSA. Trimming removed 7 bases at V and 5 bases at J, with 20 bases between. DNA of the CDR3: TGTGCCAGCACCCCCTCGGGTGGGGCGAGTACCGGGGAGCTGTTTTTT. Its protein product is CASTPSGGASTGELFF.

The chain employs TRBV2 and TRBJ2-5; 10 nucleotides line up with TRBD2. V shed 6 bases, J shed 5 bases, and the junction held 12 bases outside the gene matches. The germline CDR1 and CDR2 sequences are SNHLY and FYNNEI. The CDR3 length is 16 residues. CDR3 DNA: TGTGCCAGCAGAAGGATCCTAGCGGGAGACGGGGAGACCCAGTACTTC. Its translation: CASRRILAGDGETQYF.

The chain couples TRBV28 to TRBJ1-1; no definite D call. Per germline, CDR1 MDHEN and CDR2 SYDVKM. This CDR3 region has 15 residues. The V gene lost 6 bases and the J gene lost 0 bases, with 14 bases spanning the gap. The CDR3 nucleotides are TGTGCCAGCAGCTCAAGTCGGGGAATGAACACTGAAGCTTTCTTT. Translating gives CASSSSRGMNTEAFF.

This chain joins TRBV4-3 and TRBJ2-3; 8 nucleotides match TRBD1. Trimming removed 1 base from V and 2 bases from J; junction bases left unmatched: 8. The CDR3 is made up of 17 amino acids. Germline assignment: CDR1 LGHNA and CDR2 YSLEER. In nucleotides, the CDR3 is TGCGCCAGCAGCCAAGCTGGACAGGGAGTCTACACAGATACGCAGTATTTT. Protein sequence: CASSQAGQGVYTDTQYF.

In its sample, this clone was seen once. The rearrangement joins TRBV28 to TRBJ2-7, with 7 nucleotides matching TRBD1. This CDR3 is 13 amino acids long. Trimming took 0 bases from V and 6 from J; bases not matched to a gene: 2. Germline CDR1 reads MDHEN; CDR2 reads SYDVKM. CDR3 nucleotide sequence: TGTGCCAGCAGTTTATGGACAGGGTTCGAGCAGTACTTC. Protein product: CASSLWTGFEQYF.